A single sample gave rise to the 28 T cell receptor beta chains below, sequenced in a study of T cells in Graves' hyperthyroidism and ophthalmopathy. RNA transcripts yielded amplified TCR beta CDR3 regions. The primer set for the first-round RT-PCR of the TCR CDR3 was HTBI. TCRdb reprocessed the multiplex PCR reads via MiXCR and lists one record per CDR3 protein. The repertoire holds 500,000 to 750,000 distinct CDR3 sequences, 46% seen once, with 7.5% to 8.5% in the top ten. Specimen: peripheral blood or thyroid tissue (not recorded which). The receptors here all came from a woman between 18 and 30 years old with Graves' hyperthyroidism.

V gene TRBV5-1 combines with J gene TRBJ2-2, with 13 bases aligning to TRBD2. There are 14 residues in the CDR3. V lost 5 bases, J lost 5 bases, and 0 bases stayed unmatched. CDR1 is SGHRS, CDR2 YFSETQ, per germline. The CDR3 nucleotides read TGCGCCAGCAGGACTAGCGGGAGGACCGGGGAGCTGTTTTTT. It specifies CASRTSGRTGELFF.

The V call is TRBV20-1, the J call TRBJ1-3; 12 positions agree with TRBD1. The V gene's germline CDR1 is DFQATT and CDR2 SNEGSKA (reference sequence). This CDR3 region has 15 residues. V was pared by 3 bases and J by 4 bases, with 4 bases of the junction left unmatched. The DNA for the CDR3 is TGCAGTGCTAGTGGGGACAGGGGGCCCGGAAACACCATATATTTT. Translation gives CSASGDRGPGNTIYF.

Many counts were recorded for this clonotype. The chain links TRBV9 to TRBJ2-7; TRBD2 matches 7 bases. Trimming removed 0 bases from V and 5 bases from J; junction bases left unmatched: 5. Germline V CDR1 and CDR2: SGDLS, YYNGEE. This CDR3 has 14 residues. CDR3 region: CASSVVGGGNEQYF. The CDR3 DNA is TGTGCCAGCAGCGTAGTCGGGGGAGGGAACGAGCAGTACTTC.

This clonotype showed up just once. Given a much more abundant clone one base away, this may be a read error. As DNA, the CDR3 is TGTGCCACCGGGGACAGGGGGGACGAGCAGTACTTC. Encoded protein: CATGDRGDEQYF. This chain links TRBV25-1 with TRBJ2-7, with 11 positions matching TRBD1. Per germline, CDR1 MGHDK and CDR2 SYGVNS. The CDR3 runs 12 residues. The trim removed 10 bases at V and 5 bases at J, leaving 4 bases unmatched.

This chain uses TRBV9 with TRBJ2-6; D is undetermined. The CDR3 totals 9 residues. The germline V and J ends were trimmed by 2 bases and 16 bases, with 4 bases remaining between them. The germline gives CDR1 SGDLS, CDR2 YYNGEE. CDR3 DNA: TGTGCCAGCAGCGTCGGACTGACTTTC. Translating gives CASSVGLTF. Supplemented by reference TRBV9 and TRBJ2-6, the full variable domain reads DSGVTQTPKHLITATGQRVTLRCSPRSGDLSVYWYQQSLDQGLQFLIQYYNGEERAKGNILERFSAQQFPDLHSELNLSSLELGDSALYFCASSVGLTFGAGSRLTVL.

The sample holds many counts of this clonotype. The rearrangement joins TRBV5-1 to TRBJ2-7, with D maybe TRBD2 (6 bases). Germline V gene lookup returns CDR1 SGHRS and CDR2 YFSETQ. The CDR3 totals 14 residues. V lost 2 bases to trimming and J lost 5 bases, with 14 bases between them. The CDR3 region is CASSFGGTLDEQYF. CDR3 DNA sequence: TGCGCCAGCAGCTTCGGGGGAACGTTGGACGAGCAGTACTTC.

This clonotype showed up many times. V usage is TRBV29-1 and J usage is TRBJ1-1; TRBD1 might be the D (6 bases). Germline V lookup: CDR1 SQVTM, CDR2 ANQGSEA. This CDR3 has 14 amino acids. V gave up 3 bases and J gave up 2 bases, with 13 bases separating them. CDR3 in DNA: TGCAGCGTTGAGGAACAGGGAGAAAACACTGAAGCTTTCTTT. It yields the protein CSVEEQGENTEAFF.

This clonotype has a handful of counts. V gene TRBV5-1 combines with J gene TRBJ2-3; D perhaps matches TRBD2 (6 bases). The CDR3 runs to 11 residues. Per germline, CDR1 SGHRS and CDR2 YFSETQ. Between the trimmed V and J ends, which lost 5 bases and 7 bases, there was a span of 8 bases. This CDR3 reads CASRRDYTQYF. CDR3 bases: TGCGCCAGCAGACGGGACTATACGCAGTATTTT.

With regard to this clonotype: This may stem from a read error, because a much larger clone lies one nucleotide away. The chain carries TRBV7-8 and TRBJ1-5; D gene unclear. Germline lookup yields CDR1 SGHVS and CDR2 FQNEAQ. Trimming pared 8 bases from V and 0 bases from J, leaving 11 bases between. This CDR3 has 14 residues. In DNA form, the CDR3 reads TGTGCCAGCGCCAGAATCAATAGCAATCAGCCCCAGCATTTT. Amino acid sequence: CASARINSNQPQHF.

As concerns this clonotype: A much larger clonotype is one base distant, so this may be a read error. J is TRBJ1-2 and V is TRBV27; D is unclear. Trimming cost V 5 bases and J 8 bases, with 12 bases left between them. Germline CDR1 reads MNHEY; CDR2 reads SMNVEV (reference sequence). The CDR3 has 12 amino acids. The CDR3 coding sequence is TGTGCCAGCAGTGCTCCCAGCAGGGGCTACACCTTC. Translating gives CASSAPSRGYTF.

Remarks on this clonotype: Germline is not matched at one junction end, which may reflect a read error. The chain uses TRBV10-3 and TRBJ2-7, with 11 bases identical to TRBD1. In germline, CDR1 is ENHRY, CDR2 SYGVKD. The CDR3 is 15 residues long. DNA for the CDR3: TGTGCCAGCAGTGAAGAGGGGACAGGGGGCTACGAGCAGTACTTC. Translated, it gives CASSEEGTGGYEQYF.

On this clonotype itself: As the CDR3 is not closed by the conserved phenylalanine or tryptophan, this likely results from a read error. The DNA is omitted, as the CDR3 cannot be located on it reliably, and the CDR3 follows TCRdb's listing. The V gene is TRBV29-1, the J gene TRBJ2-1; the table's D gene call, TRBD2, was not cross checked with the DNA. Germline CDR1 and CDR2: SQVTM and ANQGSEA. The CDR3 comprises 11 residues, both ends counted. CDR3 protein: CSVGQGLALNT.

In its sample, this clonotype was seen many times. The V and J genes are TRBV7-2 and TRBJ2-7; the match to TRBD1 covers 9 bases. CDR1 is SGHTA and CDR2 is FQGNSA in the germline V gene. After removal of 5 bases from V and 6 bases from J, the junction contained 11 bases not matched to a gene. CDR3 length equals 15 residues. CDR3 residues: CASSPPKGQGSEQYF. CDR3 coding DNA: TGTGCCAGCAGCCCCCCGAAGGGACAGGGATCCGAGCAGTACTTC.

The rearrangement uses TRBV5-1 and TRBJ1-6; 7 bases agree with TRBD1. Germline CDR1 reads SGHRS; CDR2 reads YFSETQ. The length of the CDR3 is 15 residues. The J segment lost 2 bases and the V segment lost 7 bases, leaving 6 bases of the junction unmatched. CDR3 sequence reads: CASPGQKTYNSPLHF. CDR3 bases: TGCGCCAGCCCGGGACAGAAGACCTATAATTCACCCCTCCACTTT. Full variable domain (missing parts from reference TRBV5-1 and TRBJ1-6): KAGVTQTPRYLIKTRGQQVTLSCSPISGHRSVSWYQQTPGQGLQFLFEYFSETQRNKGNFPGRFSGRQFSNSRSEMNVSTLELGDSALYLCASPGQKTYNSPLHFGNGTRLTVT.

J is TRBJ2-7 and V is TRBV3-1, with 8 bases matching TRBD2. The CDR3 has 16 residues. The trim removed 8 bases at V and 3 bases at J, leaving 15 bases unmatched. CDR1 and CDR2 (germline): LGHDT, YNNKEL (reference sequence). The CDR3 loop is CASSTGGQGGFYEQYF. The CDR3 nucleotides are TGTGCCAGCTCTACGGGAGGGCAGGGCGGATTCTACGAGCAGTACTTC.

This chain links TRBV7-3 with TRBJ2-3; 7 bases match TRBD2. The CDR3 runs to 19 residues. The germline CDR1 and CDR2 sequences are SGHTA and FQGTGA. V lost 5 bases to trimming and J lost 1 base; unmatched junction nucleotides: 18. The CDR3 DNA is TGTGCCAGCAGCCACCCGGGTGGGAGCGGGATGGTGGGCACAGATACGCAGTATTTT. It yields the protein CASSHPGGSGMVGTDTQYF.

The sample holds many counts of this clonotype. The gene calls are TRBV10-3 and TRBJ2-7; no clear D. Germline V gene sequence: CDR1 ENHRY, CDR2 SYGVKD. The CDR3 spans 12 residues. V shed 8 bases and J shed 2 bases, with 10 bases lying between them. The CDR3 is CAIGNVAYEQYF. CDR3 bases: TGTGCCATCGGGAATGTTGCCTACGAGCAGTACTTC.

As concerns this clonotype: An end of the junction differs from the germline gene, which may be a read error. The chain recombines TRBV11-3 with TRBJ2-6; 7 bases match TRBD1. This CDR3 contains 16 residues. Germline CDR1 and CDR2: SGHNT and YENEEA. This CDR3 is CASSLDRDPGANVLTF. The DNA of the CDR3 is TGTGCCAGCAGCCTAGACAGGGACCCTGGGGCCAACGTCCTGACTTTC. Using reference TRBV11-3 and TRBJ2-6 for the parts outside the CDR3, the full variable domain is EAGVVQSPRYKIIEKKQPVAFWCNPISGHNTLYWYLQNLGQGPELLIRYENEEAVDDSQLPKDRFSAERLKGVDSTLKIQPAELGDSAVYLCASSLDRDPGANVLTFGAGSRLTVL.

CDR3: CSVGRDGNQPQHF. The CDR3 bases are TGCAGCGTTGGTCGGGACGGCAATCAGCCCCAGCATTTT. The chain couples TRBV29-1 to TRBJ1-5; D possibly corresponds to TRBD1 (5 bases). From germline, CDR1 is SQVTM and CDR2 ANQGSEA. The CDR3 consists of 13 residues. V was trimmed by 4 bases and J by 2 bases, leaving 9 bases between them.

This clonotype has just one count. The chain links TRBV2 to TRBJ1-2, with TRBD1 as a possible D gene (5 bases). Germline CDR1 reads SNHLY; CDR2 reads FYNNEI. The V gene lost 8 bases and the J gene lost 8 bases, with 15 bases spanning the gap. CDR3 size: 12 residues. The CDR3 loop is CASESGLAGYTF. The CDR3 coding sequence is TGTGCCAGCGAATCGGGACTAGCCGGCTACACCTTC.

V is TRBV29-1 and J is TRBJ1-5, with a tentative D call TRBD1 (6 bases). The CDR3 is made up of 14 amino acids. From germline, CDR1 is SQVTM and CDR2 ANQGSEA. With 8 bases removed from V and 2 bases from J, the gap between germline ends came to 16 bases. The CDR3 DNA reads TGCAGCAATGACGGGGGGGGGCGCAATCAGCCCCAGCATTTT. As protein: CSNDGGGRNQPQHF.

The V and J genes are TRBV5-1 and TRBJ2-1; no definite D call. Trimming shortened V by 0 bases and J by 9 bases, and 7 bases separated the two germline ends. Germline V gene data show CDR1 as SGHRS and CDR2 as YFSETQ. The CDR3 runs 12 residues. DNA of the CDR3: TGCGCCAGCAGCTTGGATCGTTCTGAGCAGTTCTTC. Translating it yields CASSLDRSEQFF.

This chain uses TRBV15 with TRBJ1-1; no clear D gene. The CDR3 totals 14 residues. The V gene lost 0 bases and the J gene lost 1 base, with 6 bases spanning the gap. Germline values: CDR1 LNHNV, CDR2 YYDKDF (reference sequence). Written as DNA, the CDR3 is TGTGCCACCAGCAGAGAGAGGGCGAACACTGAAGCTTTCTTT. It yields the protein CATSRERANTEAFF.

V usage is TRBV11-2 and J usage is TRBJ1-1; no reliable D call. Trimming left V 7 bases short and J 1 base short, with 16 bases between. The CDR3 sequence is 15 residues long. Germline CDR1 SGHAT, CDR2 FQNNGV. As DNA, the CDR3 is TGTGCCAGCAATATTACCGGGTGGGCGAACACTGAAGCTTTCTTT. Its translation: CASNITGWANTEAFF.

This clonotype was seen only a few times. The V call is TRBV5-8, the J call TRBJ2-7; TRBD2 matches at 12 bases. Unmatched junction bases numbered 7, after V lost 1 base and J lost 5 bases. The length of the CDR3 is 16 residues. Germline V gene lookup returns CDR1 SGHTS and CDR2 YDEGEE. The CDR3 region is CASSLNKLAGGNEQYF. In DNA, the CDR3 is TGTGCCAGCAGCTTGAATAAACTAGCGGGAGGTAACGAGCAGTACTTC. Variable domain in full (rest from reference TRBV5-8 and TRBJ2-7): EAGVTQSPTHLIKTRGQQATLRCSPISGHTSVYWYQQALGLGLQFLLWYDEGEERNRGNFPPRFSGRQFPNYSSELNVNALELEDSALYLCASSLNKLAGGNEQYFGPGTRLTVT.

This clonotype was seen more than once but under ten times. V and J are TRBV20-1 and TRBJ2-7; 7 bases match TRBD2. The tail of the sequence fits TRBJ2-1 better, so the J call may be wrong. CDR3 size: 14 residues. CDR1 is DFQATT, CDR2 SNEGSKA, per germline (reference sequence). Here the CDR3 DNA reads TGCAGTGCTCCCCGCGAGGCGGGAGCAGGTGAGCAGTTCTTC. It yields the protein CSAPREAGAGEQFF.

This clonotype showed up just a few times. This chain uses TRBV2 with TRBJ2-5; 8 bases line up with TRBD2. V lost 0 bases, J lost 5 bases, and 11 bases stayed unmatched. The V gene's germline CDR1 is SNHLY and CDR2 FYNNEI. The CDR3 covers 17 residues. This CDR3 is CASSEALQRAGAETQYF. CDR3 nucleotides: TGTGCCAGCAGTGAAGCGCTTCAGCGAGCGGGAGCCGAGACCCAGTACTTC. The full variable domain, with the rest looked up from reference TRBV2 and TRBJ2-5, is EPEVTQTPSHQVTQMGQEVILRCVPISNHLYFYWYRQILGQKVEFLVSFYNNEISEKSEIFDDQFSVERPDGSNFTLKIRSTKLEDSAMYFCASSEALQRAGAETQYFGPGTRLLVL.

The chain links TRBV29-1 to TRBJ1-5, with D maybe TRBD1 (6 bases). The CDR3 is 18 amino acids. Trimming shortened V by 4 bases and J by 1 base, and 23 bases separated the two germline ends. CDR1 and CDR2 from the germline V gene are SQVTM and ANQGSEA. Here the CDR3 reads CSVGSLGAGAESNQPQHF. For the CDR3, the DNA is TGCAGCGTTGGATCACTAGGGGCGGGGGCGGAGAGCAATCAGCCCCAGCATTTT.